Listed below are T cell receptor beta chains from one sample, sequenced in a study of response to subunit inactivated influenza vaccine. TCRdb fed the RT-PCR reads into MiXCR, producing one record per CDR3 protein. The table shows under 800,000 distinct CDR3 sequences, with over 11% occurring only once. The sequences come from PBMCs from blood, collected around two weeks before vaccination. These receptors originate from a man aged 50 to 60 who received an inactivated influenza vaccine. The CDR3 runs from the conserved cysteine through the conserved F or W. The order of the fields is D gene, CDR3 length, V gene, clone size, J gene, CDR3 DNA, CDR3 protein. D genes are given only for firm matches. Some rows mark clone size as missing; the rest say once, few, many or name a class of expanded clone.

-,15,TRBV4-3,few,TRBJ1-1,TGCGCCAGCAGCCACGGCCTGATATTGAACACTGAAGCTTTCTTT,CASSHGLILNTEAFF
TRBD1,13,TRBV20-1,few,TRBJ2-7,TGCAGTGCCGGTGGACAGGGCTCCTACGAGCAGTACTTC,CSAGGQGSYEQYF
-,13,TRBV11-2,-,TRBJ2-3,TGTGCCAGCAGCCGGACTATATTTGATACGCAGTATTTT,CASSRTIFDTQYF
TRBD2,18,TRBV7-8,many,TRBJ2-1,TGTGCCAGCAGCTTAAATCCCTTTCCTAGCGGGAGAAACAATGAGCAGTTCTTC,CASSLNPFPSGRNNEQFF
-,14,TRBV15,few,TRBJ2-7,TGTGCCACCAGCAGACTCCGTTACGGGTACGAGCAGTACTTC,CATSRLRYGYEQYF
-,18,TRBV12-3/TRBV12-4,-,TRBJ2-6,TGTGCCAGCAGTTTAAACAGCGTATGGATGTCTGGGGCCAACGTCCTGACTTTC,CASSLNSVWMSGANVLTF
TRBD2,13,TRBV27,few,TRBJ2-1,TGTGCCAGCGGACTAGCGGGAGATAATGAGCAGTTCTTC,CASGLAGDNEQFF
TRBD2,14,TRBV27,-,TRBJ2-7,TGTGCCAGCAGCACAATAGCGGGGGGGATCGAGCAGTACTTC,CASSTIAGGIEQYF
TRBD1,13,TRBV6-1,many,TRBJ1-2,TGTGCCAGCGCTACAGGGGTTAGCTATGGCTACACCTTC,CASATGVSYGYTF
TRBD1,16,TRBV2,-,TRBJ2-4,TGTGCCAGCAGTACTGGACAGGGGGCGATTAGAAACATTCAGTACTTC,CASSTGQGAIRNIQYF
-,13,TRBV6-2/TRBV6-3,-,TRBJ1-6,TGTGCCAGCCAACCCGGGCAAAATTCACCCCTCCACTTT,CASQPGQNSPLHF
-,13,TRBV2,few,TRBJ1-5,TGTGCCAGCAGTGCAGGTATGGGCCAGCCCCAGCATTTT,CASSAGMGQPQHF
-,15,TRBV7-9,many,TRBJ2-7,TGTGCCAGCAGCTTGTCGTCGAGGAGCTCCTACGAGCAGTACTTC,CASSLSSRSSYEQYF
-,14,TRBV7-2,-,TRBJ1-3,TGTGCCAGCACCTTAAACAGCGCTGGAAACACCATATATTTT,CASTLNSAGNTIYF
-,14,TRBV5-1,few,TRBJ1-2,TGCGCCAGCAGCACCAGCGGCACTAACTATGGCTACACCTTC,CASSTSGTNYGYTF
TRBD1,14,TRBV5-1,few,TRBJ1-2,TGCGCCAGCAGCCACGCCCAGGGGGGCAATGGCTACACCTTC,CASSHAQGGNGYTF
TRBD1,16,TRBV12-3/TRBV12-4,few,TRBJ1-1,TGTGCCAGCAGTCCAACCGGACAGGGGATGAACACTGAAGCTTTCTTT,CASSPTGQGMNTEAFF
-,17,TRBV3-1,-,TRBJ2-4,TGTGCCAGCAGCCAAGTCGGTGGGGGGAGAGCCAAAAACATTCAGTACTTC,CASSQVGGGRAKNIQYF
TRBD1,16,TRBV12-3/TRBV12-4,-,TRBJ2-2,TGTGCCAGCAAACTCGGACAGGGGGAGGGCACCGGGGAGCTGTTTTTT,CASKLGQGEGTGELFF
TRBD2,15,TRBV6-1,many,TRBJ2-3,TGTGCCAGCAGTACCGGACTAGCGGGCGATAATACGCAGTATTTT,CASSTGLAGDNTQYF
-,13,TRBV29-1,many,TRBJ2-2,TGCAGCGTCGATCCGGTGAACACCGGGGAGCTGTTTTTT,CSVDPVNTGELFF
TRBD1,15,TRBV29-1,-,TRBJ1-1,TGCAGCGTTGCACAGGGGTTGTTGGGAATCGCTGAAGCTTTCTTT,CSVAQGLLGIAEAFF
TRBD2,16,TRBV3-1,-,TRBJ2-2,TGTGCCAGCAGCCAAGATCTACTAGCGGGGTACGGGGAGCTGTTTTTT,CASSQDLLAGYGELFF
TRBD2,16,TRBV20-1,-,TRBJ2-5,TGCAGTGCTAGCGCGCGGGGGGGCCGTTTCCAAGAGACCCAGTACTTC,CSASARGGRFQETQYF